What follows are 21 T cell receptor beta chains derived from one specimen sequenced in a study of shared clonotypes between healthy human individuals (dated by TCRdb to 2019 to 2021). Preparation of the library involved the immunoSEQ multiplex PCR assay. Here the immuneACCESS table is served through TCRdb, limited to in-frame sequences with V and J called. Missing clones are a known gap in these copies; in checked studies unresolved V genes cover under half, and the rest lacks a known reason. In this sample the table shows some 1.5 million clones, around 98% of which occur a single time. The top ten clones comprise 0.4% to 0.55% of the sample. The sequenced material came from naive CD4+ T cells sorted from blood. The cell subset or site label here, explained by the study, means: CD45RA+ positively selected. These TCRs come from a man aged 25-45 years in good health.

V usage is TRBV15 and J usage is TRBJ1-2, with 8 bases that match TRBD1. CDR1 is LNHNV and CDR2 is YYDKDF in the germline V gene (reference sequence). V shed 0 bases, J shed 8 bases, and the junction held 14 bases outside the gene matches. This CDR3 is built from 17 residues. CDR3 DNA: TGTGCCACCAGCAGAGATAAATCTCCAGGGGGCGCCCGCGGCTACACCTTC. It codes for CATSRDKSPGGARGYTF. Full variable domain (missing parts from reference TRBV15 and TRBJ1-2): DAMVIQNPRYQVTQFGKPVTLSCSQTLNHNVMYWYQQKSSQAPKLLFHYYDKDFNNEADTPDNFQSRRPNTSFCFLDIRSPGLGDTAMYLCATSRDKSPGGARGYTFGSGTRLTVV.

The CDR3 DNA reads as TGTGCCAGCAGCTCCGAACCCCTGGGTAACAATGAGCAGTTCTTC. Translated: CASSSEPLGNNEQFF. The chain carries TRBV7-3 and TRBJ2-1; no reliable D call. CDR1 is SGHTA and CDR2 is FQGTGA in the germline V gene. This CDR3 has 15 residues. V was trimmed by 4 bases and J by 5 bases, leaving 15 bases between them.

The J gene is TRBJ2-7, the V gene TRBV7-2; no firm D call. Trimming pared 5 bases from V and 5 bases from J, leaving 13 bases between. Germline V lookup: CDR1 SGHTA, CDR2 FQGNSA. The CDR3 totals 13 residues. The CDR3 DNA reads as TGTGCCAGCAGCCCTCGGTTCGGTAACGAGCAGTACTTC. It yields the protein CASSPRFGNEQYF.

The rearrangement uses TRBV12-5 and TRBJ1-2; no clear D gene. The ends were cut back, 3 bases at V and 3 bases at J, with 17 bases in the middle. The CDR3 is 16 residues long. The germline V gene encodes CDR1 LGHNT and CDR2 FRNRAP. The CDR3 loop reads CASGFPPGGSHYGYTF. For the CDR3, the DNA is TGTGCTAGTGGTTTCCCGCCCGGAGGTTCGCACTATGGCTACACCTTC.

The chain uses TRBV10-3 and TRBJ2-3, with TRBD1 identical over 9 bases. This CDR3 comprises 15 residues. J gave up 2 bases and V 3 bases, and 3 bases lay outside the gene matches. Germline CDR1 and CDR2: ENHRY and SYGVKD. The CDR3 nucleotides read TGTGCCATCAGTGATGACAGGGGGGCCACAGATACGCAGTATTTT. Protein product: CAISDDRGATDTQYF.

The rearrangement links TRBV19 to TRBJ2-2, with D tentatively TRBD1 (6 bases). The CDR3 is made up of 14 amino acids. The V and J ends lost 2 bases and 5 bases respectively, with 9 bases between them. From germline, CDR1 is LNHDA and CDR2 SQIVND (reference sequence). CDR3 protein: CASSIRGWTGELFF. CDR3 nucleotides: TGTGCCAGTAGTATAAGGGGGTGGACCGGGGAGCTGTTTTTT. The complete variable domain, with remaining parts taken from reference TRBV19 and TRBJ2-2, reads DGGITQSPKYLFRKEGQNVTLSCEQNLNHDAMYWYRQDPGQGLRLIYYSQIVNDFQKGDIAEGYSVSREKKESFPLTVTSAQKNPTAFYLCASSIRGWTGELFFGEGSRLTVL.

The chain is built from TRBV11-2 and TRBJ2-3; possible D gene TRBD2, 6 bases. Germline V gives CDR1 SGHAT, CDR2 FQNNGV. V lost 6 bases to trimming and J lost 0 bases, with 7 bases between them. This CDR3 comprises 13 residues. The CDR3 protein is CASRGTSTDTQYF. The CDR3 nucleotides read TGTGCCAGCAGGGGGACTAGCACAGATACGCAGTATTTT.

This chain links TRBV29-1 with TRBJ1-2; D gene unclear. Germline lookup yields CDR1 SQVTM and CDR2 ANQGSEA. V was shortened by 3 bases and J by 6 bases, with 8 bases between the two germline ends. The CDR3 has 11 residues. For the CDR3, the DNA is TGCAGCGTTGATATGAGGAATGGCTACACCTTC. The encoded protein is CSVDMRNGYTF.

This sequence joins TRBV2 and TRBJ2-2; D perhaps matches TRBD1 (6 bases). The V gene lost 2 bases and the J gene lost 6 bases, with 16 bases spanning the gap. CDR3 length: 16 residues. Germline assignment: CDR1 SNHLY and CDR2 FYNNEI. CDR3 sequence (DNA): TGTGCCAGCAGTGAAATAAACAGGGTCCTCGCCGGGGAGCTGTTTTTT. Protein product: CASSEINRVLAGELFF. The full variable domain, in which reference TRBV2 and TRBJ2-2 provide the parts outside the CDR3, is EPEVTQTPSHQVTQMGQEVILRCVPISNHLYFYWYRQILGQKVEFLVSFYNNEISEKSEIFDDQFSVERPDGSNFTLKIRSTKLEDSAMYFCASSEINRVLAGELFFGEGSRLTVL.

CDR3 amino acids: CASRDTGELFF. CDR3 DNA sequence: TGTGCCAGCAGGGACACCGGGGAGCTGTTTTTT. V gene TRBV25-1 combines with J gene TRBJ2-2; no reliable D call. V lost 6 bases and J 3 bases, leaving 2 bases between the germline ends. Germline V gene lookup returns CDR1 MGHDK and CDR2 SYGVNS. CDR3 length: 11 amino acids.

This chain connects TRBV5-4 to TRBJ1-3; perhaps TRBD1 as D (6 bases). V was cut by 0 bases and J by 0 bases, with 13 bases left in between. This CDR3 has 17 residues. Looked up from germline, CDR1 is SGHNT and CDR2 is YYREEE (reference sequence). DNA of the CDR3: TGTGCCAGCAGCTTGGACGCGGGGGCCAGCTCTGGAAACACCATATATTTT. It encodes CASSLDAGASSGNTIYF.

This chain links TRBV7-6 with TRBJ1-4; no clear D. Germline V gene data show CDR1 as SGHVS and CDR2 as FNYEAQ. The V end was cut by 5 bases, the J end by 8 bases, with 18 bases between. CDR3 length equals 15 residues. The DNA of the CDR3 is TGTGCCAGCAGCCCATTCGGCCCTGAGAAGGAAAAACTGTTTTTT. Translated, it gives CASSPFGPEKEKLFF.

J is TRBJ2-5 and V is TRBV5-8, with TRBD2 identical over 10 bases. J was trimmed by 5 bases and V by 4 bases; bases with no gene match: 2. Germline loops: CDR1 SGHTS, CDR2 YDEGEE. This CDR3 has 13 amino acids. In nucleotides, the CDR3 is TGTGCCAGCAGCAAGGGACTAGCGGAGACCCAGTACTTC. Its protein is CASSKGLAETQYF.

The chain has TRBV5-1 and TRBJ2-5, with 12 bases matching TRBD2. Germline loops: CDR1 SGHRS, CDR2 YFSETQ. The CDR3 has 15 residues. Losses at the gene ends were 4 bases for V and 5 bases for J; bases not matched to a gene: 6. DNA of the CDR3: TGCGCCAGCAGCCAGAGACTAGCGGGAGCGGAGACCCAGTACTTC. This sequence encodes CASSQRLAGAETQYF. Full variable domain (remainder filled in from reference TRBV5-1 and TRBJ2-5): KAGVTQTPRYLIKTRGQQVTLSCSPISGHRSVSWYQQTPGQGLQFLFEYFSETQRNKGNFPGRFSGRQFSNSRSEMNVSTLELGDSALYLCASSQRLAGAETQYFGPGTRLLVL.

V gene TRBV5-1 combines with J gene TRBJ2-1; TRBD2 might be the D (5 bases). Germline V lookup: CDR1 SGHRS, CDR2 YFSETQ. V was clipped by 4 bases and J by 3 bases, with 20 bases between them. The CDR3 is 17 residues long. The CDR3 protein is CASSPARSRGIYNEQFF. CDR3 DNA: TGCGCCAGCAGCCCGGCCCGCTCAAGAGGGATCTACAATGAGCAGTTCTTC.

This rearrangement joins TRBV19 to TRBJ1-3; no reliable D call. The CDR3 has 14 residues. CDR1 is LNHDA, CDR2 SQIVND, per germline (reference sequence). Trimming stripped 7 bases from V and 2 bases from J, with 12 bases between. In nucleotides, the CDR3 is TGTGCCAGTAAAGACGCGCCGGCTGGAAACACCATATATTTT. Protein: CASKDAPAGNTIYF.

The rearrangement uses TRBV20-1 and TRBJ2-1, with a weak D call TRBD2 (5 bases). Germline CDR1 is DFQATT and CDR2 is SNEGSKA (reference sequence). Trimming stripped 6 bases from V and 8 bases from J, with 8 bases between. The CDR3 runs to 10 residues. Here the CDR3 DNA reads TGCAGTGCCCGGGATGATGAGCAGTTCTTC. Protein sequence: CSARDDEQFF.

The CDR3 DNA reads TGTGCCAGCCAAAGTAGGGATGGATCCTACGAGCAGTACTTC. Encoded protein: CASQSRDGSYEQYF. The chain joins TRBV28 to TRBJ2-7; no clear D gene. CDR1 is MDHEN, CDR2 SYDVKM, per germline. The CDR3 runs to 14 residues. The ends were cut back, 8 bases at V and 1 base at J, with 15 bases in the middle. Full variable domain (outside the CDR3, taken from reference TRBV28 and TRBJ2-7): DVKVTQSSRYLVKRTGEKVFLECVQDMDHENMFWYRQDPGLGLRLIYFSYDVKMKEKGDIPEGYSVSREKKERFSLILESASTNQTSMYLCASQSRDGSYEQYFGPGTRLTVT.

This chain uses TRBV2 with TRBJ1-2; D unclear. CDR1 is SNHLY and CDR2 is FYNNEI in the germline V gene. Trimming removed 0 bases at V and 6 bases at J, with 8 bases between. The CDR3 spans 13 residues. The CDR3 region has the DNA TGTGCCAGCAGTGAAGCAGGAGGGAATGGCTACACCTTC. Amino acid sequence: CASSEAGGNGYTF.

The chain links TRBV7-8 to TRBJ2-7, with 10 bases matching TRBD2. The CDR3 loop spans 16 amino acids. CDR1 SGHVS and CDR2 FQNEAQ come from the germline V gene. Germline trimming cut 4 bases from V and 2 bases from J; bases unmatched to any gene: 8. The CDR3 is CASSSGLAVATYEQYF. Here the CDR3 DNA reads TGTGCCAGCAGCTCCGGACTAGCGGTAGCAACCTACGAGCAGTACTTC.

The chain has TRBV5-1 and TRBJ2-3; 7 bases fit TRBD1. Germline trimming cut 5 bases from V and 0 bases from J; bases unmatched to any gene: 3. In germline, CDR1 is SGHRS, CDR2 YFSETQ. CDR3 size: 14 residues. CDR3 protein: CASRRDRSTDTQYF. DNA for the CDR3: TGCGCCAGCAGAAGGGACAGAAGCACAGATACGCAGTATTTT.